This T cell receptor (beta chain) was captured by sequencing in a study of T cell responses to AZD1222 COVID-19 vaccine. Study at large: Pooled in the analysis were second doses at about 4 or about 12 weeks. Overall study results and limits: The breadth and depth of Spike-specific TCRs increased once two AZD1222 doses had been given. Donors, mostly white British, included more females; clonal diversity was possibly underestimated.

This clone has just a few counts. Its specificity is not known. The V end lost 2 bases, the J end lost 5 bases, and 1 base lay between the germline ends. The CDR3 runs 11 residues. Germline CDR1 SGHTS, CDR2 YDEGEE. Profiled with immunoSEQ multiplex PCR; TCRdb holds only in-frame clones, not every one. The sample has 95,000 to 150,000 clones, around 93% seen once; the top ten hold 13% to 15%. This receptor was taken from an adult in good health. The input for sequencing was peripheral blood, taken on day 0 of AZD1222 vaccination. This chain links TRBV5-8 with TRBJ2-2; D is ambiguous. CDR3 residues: CASSFTGELFF. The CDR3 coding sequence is TGTGCCAGCAGCTTTACCGGGGAGCTGTTTTTT.